The 15 T cell receptor beta chains listed next were all sequenced from one sample in a study of blood T cell repertoires in COVID-19. This table comes from immunoSEQ multiplex PCR, and its TCRdb copy is limited to in-frame clones, with some not included. The profile shows roughly 160,000 clones, roughly 70% of them singletons. The sample consisted of peripheral blood. These receptors all stem from a woman of 80 years or more with acute or convalescent COVID-19.

This chain links TRBV5-4 with TRBJ1-1, with TRBD1 identical over 9 bases. Germline CDR1 is SGHNT and CDR2 is YYREEE (reference sequence). The CDR3 is made up of 14 amino acids. After removal of 5 bases from V and 0 bases from J, the junction contained 2 bases not matched to a gene. The CDR3 DNA is TGTGCCAGCAGGGGACAGGGAATGAACACTGAAGCTTTCTTT. Amino acid sequence: CASRGQGMNTEAFF.

This clone was observed once. The J gene is TRBJ1-3, the V gene TRBV5-6; TRBD1 aligns across 8 bases. Germline lookup yields CDR1 SGHDT and CDR2 YYEEEE. The V segment lost 3 bases and the J segment 9 bases; nucleotides outside the gene matches: 8. This CDR3 region has 14 residues. The CDR3 loop is CASSSLDRGSTIYF. In DNA form, the CDR3 reads TGTGCCAGCAGCTCTTTAGACAGGGGATCCACCATATATTTT.

The chain carries TRBV27 and TRBJ2-7; 11 bases align to TRBD1. Germline-derived CDR1 and CDR2 are MNHEY and SMNVEV (reference sequence). The ends lost 2 bases at V and 3 bases at J; junction bases unmatched: 3. This CDR3 is 15 amino acids long. This CDR3 reads CASSLPGQGVYEQYF. The CDR3, as DNA: TGTGCCAGCAGTTTACCGGGACAGGGGGTCTACGAGCAGTACTTC.

The V gene is TRBV11-2, the J gene TRBJ2-3, with D maybe TRBD2 (6 bases). The germline CDR1 and CDR2 sequences are SGHAT and FQNNGV. V lost 1 base to trimming and J lost 1 base, with 12 bases between them. CDR3 size: 16 residues. The CDR3 is CASSLVPGVGTDTQYF. CDR3 coding DNA: TGTGCCAGCAGCTTAGTCCCGGGAGTGGGCACAGATACGCAGTATTTT.

The chain has TRBV7-2 and TRBJ1-2, with D tentatively TRBD1 (5 bases). The CDR3 is 17 amino acids. Trimming took off 4 bases at V and 6 bases at J, with 24 bases between the two ends. CDR1 SGHTA and CDR2 FQGNSA come from the germline V gene. The CDR3 reads CASSSPVLGQYGDGYTF. CDR3 in DNA: TGTGCCAGCAGCTCCCCAGTTTTGGGGCAGTACGGCGATGGCTACACCTTC.

CDR3 loop: CASSLGQGAQSGNTIYF. DNA for the CDR3: TGCGCCAGCAGCTTAGGACAGGGGGCACAAAGCGGAAACACCATATATTTT. The genes are TRBV5-1 and TRBJ1-3; 11 bases line up with TRBD1. The germline V gene has CDR1 SGHRS and CDR2 YFSETQ. Trimming took 2 bases from V and 4 from J; bases not matched to a gene: 8. This CDR3 has 17 amino acids.

This clone came up a few times. CDR3 residues: CASLGLAGGPHEQYF. The CDR3, as DNA: TGTGCCAGCCTAGGACTAGCGGGAGGGCCCCACGAGCAGTACTTC. V usage is TRBV6-5 and J usage is TRBJ2-7, with TRBD2 identical over 15 bases. Germline lookup yields CDR1 MNHEY and CDR2 SVGAGI. With V trimmed by 8 bases and J by 5 bases, 7 bases remained unmatched. The CDR3 is 15 amino acids.

This chain links TRBV19 with TRBJ2-5; D is uncertain. The V end lost 1 base, the J end lost 5 bases, and 11 bases lay between the germline ends. This CDR3 region has 14 residues. From germline, CDR1 is LNHDA and CDR2 SQIVND (reference sequence). The CDR3 is CASSIGSRVETQYF. The CDR3 region has the DNA TGTGCCAGTAGTATAGGGAGTCGGGTGGAGACCCAGTACTTC.

This clone showed up just once. The genes are TRBV7-2 and TRBJ2-7; 16 bases align to TRBD2. The trim removed 5 bases at V and 0 bases at J, leaving 4 bases unmatched. Germline loops: CDR1 SGHTA, CDR2 FQGNSA. CDR3 length: 17 amino acids. CDR3 loop: CASSPGLAGGTSYEQYF. The CDR3 region has the DNA TGTGCCAGCAGCCCGGGACTAGCGGGAGGGACCTCCTACGAGCAGTACTTC.

The V gene is TRBV5-4, the J gene TRBJ2-7, with 8 bases fitting TRBD1. The CDR3 runs to 14 residues. CDR1 SGHNT and CDR2 YYREEE come from the germline V gene (reference sequence). V shed 5 bases and J 7 bases; nucleotides not matched to a gene: 11. CDR3 bases: TGTGCCAGCAGTACCCCCGACAGGGGTCCGGAGCAGTACTTC. It codes for CASSTPDRGPEQYF.

The chain couples TRBV6-5 to TRBJ1-1; 9 nucleotides match TRBD1. V lost 6 bases and J lost 7; bases outside the gene matches: 9. CDR1 and CDR2 (germline): MNHEY, SVGAGI. The CDR3 contains 14 residues. CDR3 nucleotides: TGTGCCAGCAGGCAGGGACAGGGAAGCGGTGAAGCTTTCTTT. The encoded protein is CASRQGQGSGEAFF.

The V and J genes are TRBV28 and TRBJ2-5; a weak D match, TRBD1 (5 bases). The CDR3 consists of 15 residues. Germline loops: CDR1 MDHEN, CDR2 SYDVKM. Trimming removed 4 bases at V and 2 bases at J, with 14 bases between. CDR3 sequence (DNA): TGTGCCAGCAGTTCTGGGGCAGGTCTACAAGAGACCCAGTACTTC. Amino acids: CASSSGAGLQETQYF.

This clone has more than one count but fewer than ten. The chain carries TRBV2 and TRBJ2-7, with D possibly TRBD2 on 5 matching bases. Trimming took 7 bases from V and 2 from J, leaving 9 bases between them. Germline lookup yields CDR1 SNHLY and CDR2 FYNNEI. This CDR3 is 12 amino acids long. CDR3 in amino acids: CASKAGPYEQYF. The CDR3 DNA is TGTGCCAGCAAGGCGGGCCCCTACGAGCAGTACTTC.

CDR3 region: CASSLDDRSSSYEQYF. For the CDR3, the DNA is TGTGCCAGCAGTTTGGATGACAGATCCAGCTCCTACGAGCAGTACTTC. The J gene is TRBJ2-7, the V gene TRBV28; a possible D gene is TRBD1 (5 bases). Trimming removed 3 bases at V and 0 bases at J, with 15 bases between. The CDR3 loop spans 16 amino acids. Germline values: CDR1 MDHEN, CDR2 SYDVKM.

This clone was seen more than once but under ten times. CDR3 DNA: TGTGCCACCAGCAGACAGGGCGCGAACACCGGGGAGCTGTTTTTT. Translated, it gives CATSRQGANTGELFF. The chain recombines TRBV15 with TRBJ2-2; weak D call: TRBD1 (5 bases). The CDR3 sequence is 15 residues long. Trimming removed 2 bases from V and 0 bases from J, with 7 bases in between. Germline V gives CDR1 LNHNV, CDR2 YYDKDF (reference sequence).